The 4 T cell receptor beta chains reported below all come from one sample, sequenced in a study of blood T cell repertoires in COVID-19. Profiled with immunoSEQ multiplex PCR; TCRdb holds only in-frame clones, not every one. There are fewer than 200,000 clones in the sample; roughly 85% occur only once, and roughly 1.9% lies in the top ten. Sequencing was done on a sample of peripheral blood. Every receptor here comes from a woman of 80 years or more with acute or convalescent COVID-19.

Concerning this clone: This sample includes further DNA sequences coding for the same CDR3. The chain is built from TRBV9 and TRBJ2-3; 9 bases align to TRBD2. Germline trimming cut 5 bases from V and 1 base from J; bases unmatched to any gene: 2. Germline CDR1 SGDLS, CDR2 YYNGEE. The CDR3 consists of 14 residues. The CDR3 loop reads CASSLAGGTDTQYF. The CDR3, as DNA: TGTGCCAGCAGTTTAGCGGGGGGCACAGATACGCAGTATTTT. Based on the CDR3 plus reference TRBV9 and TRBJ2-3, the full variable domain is DSGVTQTPKHLITATGQRVTLRCSPRSGDLSVYWYQQSLDQGLQFLIQYYNGEERAKGNILERFSAQQFPDLHSELNLSSLELGDSALYFCASSLAGGTDTQYFGPGTRLTVL.

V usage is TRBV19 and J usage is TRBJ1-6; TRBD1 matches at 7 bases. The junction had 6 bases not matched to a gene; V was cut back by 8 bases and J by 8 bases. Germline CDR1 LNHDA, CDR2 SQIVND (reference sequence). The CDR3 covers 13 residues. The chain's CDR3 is CASGGTEDSPLHF. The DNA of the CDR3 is TGTGCCAGTGGGGGGACAGAAGATTCACCCCTCCACTTT.

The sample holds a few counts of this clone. CDR3 region: CASSWASTGGTEAFF. CDR3 DNA: TGTGCCAGCAGCTGGGCTTCGACCGGGGGCACTGAAGCTTTCTTT. The genes are TRBV28 and TRBJ1-1; possibly TRBD1 for D (5 bases). Trimming removed 6 bases from V and 4 bases from J, with 18 bases in between. The CDR3 contains 15 residues. Germline V CDR1 and CDR2: MDHEN, SYDVKM.

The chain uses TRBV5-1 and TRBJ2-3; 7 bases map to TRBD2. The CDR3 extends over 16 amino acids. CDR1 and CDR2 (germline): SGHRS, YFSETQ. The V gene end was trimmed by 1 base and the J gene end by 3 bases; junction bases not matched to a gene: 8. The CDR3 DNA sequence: TGCGCCAGCAGCTTGAGCGGGGTGGTGCGTACAGATACGCAGTATTTT. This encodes CASSLSGVVRTDTQYF.